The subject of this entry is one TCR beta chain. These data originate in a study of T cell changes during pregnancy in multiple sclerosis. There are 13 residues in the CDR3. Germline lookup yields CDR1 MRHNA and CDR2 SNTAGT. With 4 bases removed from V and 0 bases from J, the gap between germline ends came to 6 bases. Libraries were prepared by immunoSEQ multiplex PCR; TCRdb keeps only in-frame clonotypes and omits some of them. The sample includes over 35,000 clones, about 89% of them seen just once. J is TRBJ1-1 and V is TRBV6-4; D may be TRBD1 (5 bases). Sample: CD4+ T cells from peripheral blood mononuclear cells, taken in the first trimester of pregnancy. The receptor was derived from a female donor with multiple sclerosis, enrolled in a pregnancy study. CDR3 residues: CASSGQMNTEAFF. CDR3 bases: TGTGCCAGCAGTGGACAGATGAACACTGAAGCTTTCTTT.